This entry is about one T cell receptor (beta chain). This sample was included in a study of blood T cells in healthy people across ages. With a J-beta primer mix and a sample-barcoded 5' primer, a second PCR ran about 6 to 11 cycles. MiXCR, run by TCRdb on the 5' RACE reads, gives a single entry per CDR3 protein. The sample gives approximately 1,700,000 distinct CDR3 sequences, about two fifths of which show up once; under 25% is in the top ten. This CDR3 spans 14 amino acids. Germline CDR1 and CDR2: SQVTM and ANQGSEA. The V and J ends lost 4 bases and 1 base respectively, with 10 bases between them.

The clonotype comes from a human donor in good health. Specimen: blood. The rearrangement links TRBV29-1 to TRBJ2-2, with D perhaps TRBD1 or TRBD2 (5 bases each). For the CDR3, the DNA is TGCAGCGTTGTCACGGGGCGGAACACCGGGGAGCTGTTTTTT. Amino acid sequence: CSVVTGRNTGELFF.